These 27 T cell receptor beta chains originate from one sample sequenced in a study of blood T cell repertoires in COVID-19. Generated by immunoSEQ multiplex PCR, the TCRdb table keeps only in-frame clones and is missing some. This table holds 190,000 or so clones, 82% found once. The sample taken for sequencing was peripheral blood. Receptors were obtained from a human donor with acute or convalescent COVID-19. The donor label of this sample is uncertain.

The count of this clone is one. This sequence joins TRBV28 and TRBJ2-1; 14 nucleotides agree with TRBD2. There are 18 residues in the CDR3. Germline V gives CDR1 MDHEN, CDR2 SYDVKM. Trimming took 5 bases from V and 5 from J; bases not matched to a gene: 11. CDR3 DNA sequence: TGTGCCAGCAGTCCCGGACTAGCGGGAGGCTTGGGAGACAATGAGCAGTTCTTC. Encoded protein: CASSPGLAGGLGDNEQFF.

This sequence joins TRBV28 and TRBJ2-1; 7 positions agree with TRBD2. J was trimmed by 3 bases and V by 10 bases; bases with no gene match: 6. The CDR3 spans 13 residues. Per the germline V gene, CDR1 is MDHEN and CDR2 is SYDVKM. In nucleotides, the CDR3 is TGTGCCATCGCGTCGGGAGGCTACAATGAGCAGTTCTTC. As protein: CAIASGGYNEQFF.

Ten or more counts support this clone. Within the sample, other DNA sequences also encode this same CDR3. This chain joins TRBV7-9 and TRBJ2-7, with D unclear. CDR1 and CDR2 from the germline V gene are SEHNR and FQNEAQ (reference sequence). Trimming pared 1 base from V and 2 bases from J, leaving 6 bases between. The CDR3 runs to 13 residues. In DNA, the CDR3 is TGTGCCAGCAGCTTAGAGCGCCCCTACGAGCAGTACTTC. Its translation: CASSLERPYEQYF.

J is TRBJ1-4 and V is TRBV5-1; 7 bases agree with TRBD1. J was trimmed by 14 bases and V by 5 bases; bases with no gene match: 12. The CDR3 loop spans 13 amino acids. From germline, CDR1 is SGHRS and CDR2 YFSETQ. The CDR3 DNA reads TGCGCCAGCAGTATGACAATAGGGGGCAAGCTGTTTTTT. This codes for CASSMTIGGKLFF.

In this sample, this clone turned up once. The chain couples TRBV19 to TRBJ1-2; D is perhaps TRBD1 (5 bases). CDR3 length: 12 residues. Per the germline V gene, CDR1 is LNHDA and CDR2 is SQIVND (reference sequence). V was clipped by 6 bases and J by 8 bases, with 13 bases between them. CDR3 amino acids: CASSLTAGGYTF. The CDR3 DNA reads TGTGCCAGTAGCTTGACAGCAGGAGGCTACACCTTC.

The V gene is TRBV10-3, the J gene TRBJ2-1, with D possibly matching TRBD2 (5 bases). The germline V gene has CDR1 ENHRY and CDR2 SYGVKD. The CDR3 runs 16 residues. Trimming stripped 0 bases from V and 6 bases from J, with 15 bases between. CDR3 DNA: TGTGCCATCAGTGAGTCTCCCGGGCTAGCCTCCAATGAGCAGTTCTTC. Its protein product is CAISESPGLASNEQFF.

The chain carries TRBV18 and TRBJ1-2, with 10 nucleotides matching TRBD1. J lost 7 bases, V lost 1 base, and 9 bases had no gene match. CDR1 is KGHSH, CDR2 LQKENI, per germline. The CDR3 has 16 amino acids. The CDR3 spells CASSPLGTGVPFGYTF. CDR3 nucleotide sequence: TGTGCCAGCTCACCACTAGGGACAGGGGTCCCCTTTGGCTACACCTTC. The full variable domain, in which reference TRBV18 and TRBJ1-2 provide the parts outside the CDR3, is NAGVMQNPRHLVRRRGQEARLRCSPMKGHSHVYWYRQLPEEGLKFMVYLQKENIIDESGMPKERFSAEFPKEGPSILRIQQVVRGDSAAYFCASSPLGTGVPFGYTFGSGTRLTVV.

This chain joins TRBV7-8 and TRBJ2-2; 8 bases are shared with TRBD1. V lost 1 base and J lost 7; bases outside the gene matches: 8. The CDR3 has 16 residues. CDR1 and CDR2 (germline): SGHVS, FQNEAQ. CDR3 DNA sequence: TGTGCCAGCAGCTTAGGGACAGGGTCGGTCGGCGGGGAGCTGTTTTTT. Its protein is CASSLGTGSVGGELFF.

This rearrangement joins TRBV2 to TRBJ2-7; tentatively, D is TRBD2 (5 bases). The CDR3 sequence is 13 residues long. Germline CDR1 is SNHLY and CDR2 is FYNNEI. Trimming took 8 bases from V and 0 from J, leaving 11 bases between them. This CDR3 reads CASGGGYSYEQYF. For the CDR3, the DNA is TGTGCCAGCGGTGGAGGCTACTCCTACGAGCAGTACTTC.

The V gene is TRBV6-6, the J gene TRBJ1-1, with 10 bases that match TRBD1. CDR3 size: 14 residues. Germline V CDR1 and CDR2: MNHNY, SVGAGI (reference sequence). V shed 4 bases and J 4 bases; nucleotides not matched to a gene: 3. The CDR3 region is CASSLRQGATEAFF. CDR3 sequence (DNA): TGTGCCAGCAGTTTAAGACAGGGGGCCACTGAAGCTTTCTTT.

The chain combines TRBV5-6 with TRBJ2-1; D perhaps matches TRBD1 (6 bases). This CDR3 comprises 14 residues. Germline CDR1 SGHDT, CDR2 YYEEEE. With 1 base removed from V and 6 bases from J, the gap between germline ends came to 11 bases. CDR3 coding DNA: TGTGCCAGCAGCTTGACCGGGACATTCAATGAGCAGTTCTTC. It yields the protein CASSLTGTFNEQFF.

The J gene is TRBJ1-4, the V gene TRBV5-1, with a tentative D call TRBD1 (6 bases). CDR1 is SGHRS and CDR2 is YFSETQ in the germline V gene. V was clipped by 0 bases and J by 5 bases, with 11 bases between them. The CDR3 runs 15 residues. DNA of the CDR3: TGCGCCAGCAGCTTGGAAGGACAGCGGAATGAAAAACTGTTTTTT. The encoded protein is CASSLEGQRNEKLFF.

The count of this clone is one. V usage is TRBV3-1 (or the pseudogene TRBV3-2) and J usage is TRBJ2-1; 11 bases agree with TRBD2. The CDR3 length is 17 residues. V trimming: 0 bases; J trimming: 4 bases; junction bases outside the gene matches: 5. Germline CDR1 LGHDT, CDR2 YNNKEL (reference sequence). The CDR3: CASSQERGLAVYNEQFF. In DNA form, the CDR3 reads TGTGCCAGCAGCCAAGAACGGGGACTAGCGGTTTACAATGAGCAGTTCTTC.

The rearrangement links TRBV6-5 to TRBJ1-6; D might be TRBD1 (5 bases). V lost 3 bases and J 10 bases, leaving 16 bases between the germline ends. There are 15 residues in the CDR3. Per germline, CDR1 MNHEY and CDR2 SVGAGI. CDR3 region: CASSYSSRDGSPLHF. The CDR3 DNA follows: TGTGCCAGCAGTTATTCGAGCAGGGATGGATCACCCCTCCACTTT.

This chain links TRBV4-2 with TRBJ2-2; 7 positions agree with TRBD1. CDR3 length equals 16 residues. The germline CDR1 and CDR2 sequences are LGHNA and YNFKEQ. J was trimmed by 6 bases and V by 4 bases; bases with no gene match: 11. The CDR3 DNA is TGTGCCAGCAGCCCGTCGTACGTCACAGGGGCCGGGGAGCTGTTTTTT. Amino acids: CASSPSYVTGAGELFF.

This rearrangement joins TRBV5-1 to TRBJ1-2; D may be TRBD1 (6 bases). Germline loops: CDR1 SGHRS, CDR2 YFSETQ. V was clipped by 0 bases and J by 4 bases, with 10 bases between them. The CDR3 runs to 14 residues. The CDR3 sequence: CASSLETGRYGYTF. In DNA form, the CDR3 reads TGCGCCAGCAGCTTGGAGACAGGCCGCTATGGCTACACCTTC.

The chain combines TRBV11-1 with TRBJ2-7; D not resolved. The V gene lost 3 bases and the J gene lost 2 bases, with 11 bases spanning the gap. This CDR3 contains 14 residues. CDR1 SGHAT and CDR2 FQDESV come from the germline V gene (reference sequence). CDR3 sequence reads: CASSFSLKTYEQYF. As DNA, the CDR3 is TGTGCCAGCAGCTTTTCTTTAAAAACCTACGAGCAGTACTTC. The whole variable domain, filled in from reference TRBV11-1 and TRBJ2-7, reads EAEVAQSPRYKITEKSQAVAFWCDPISGHATLYWYRQILGQGPELLVQFQDESVVDDSQLPKDRFSAERLKGVDSTLKIQPAELGDSAMYLCASSFSLKTYEQYFGPGTRLTVT.

The chain carries TRBV3-1 (or the pseudogene TRBV3-2) and TRBJ1-5, with D possibly TRBD1 on 5 matching bases. The CDR3 contains 14 residues. V lost 3 bases to trimming and J lost 3 bases, with 9 bases between them. Germline V gene lookup returns CDR1 LGHDT and CDR2 YNNKEL (reference sequence). The CDR3 DNA sequence: TGTGCCAGCAGCCATGCAGGGAACAATCAGCCCCAGCATTTT. Residues: CASSHAGNNQPQHF.

CDR3 loop: CASSRGLADTQYF. The CDR3 DNA follows: TGTGCCAGTAGTAGGGGACTAGCGGATACGCAGTATTTT. The J gene is TRBJ2-3, the V gene TRBV19; 10 bases match TRBD2. The CDR3 has 13 amino acids. Germline V gene data show CDR1 as LNHDA and CDR2 as SQIVND (reference sequence). V gave up 4 bases and J gave up 6 bases; unmatched junction bases: 1.

The chain carries TRBV4-1 and TRBJ2-1; TRBD2 agrees at 9 bases. V lost 0 bases, J lost 10 bases, and 10 bases stayed unmatched. The CDR3 has 16 amino acids. The germline V gene encodes CDR1 MGHRA and CDR2 YSYEKL. The CDR3 loop reads CASSQESAGGPGEQFF. CDR3 bases: TGCGCCAGCAGCCAAGAATCCGCGGGAGGGCCAGGGGAGCAGTTCTTC.

The chain carries TRBV5-1 and TRBJ1-2, with TRBD1 as a possible D gene (5 bases). This CDR3 comprises 14 residues. The germline V gene has CDR1 SGHRS and CDR2 YFSETQ. Trimming took 1 base from V and 7 from J, leaving 14 bases between them. The CDR3 loop reads CASSLSVSGVGYTF. The CDR3 coding sequence is TGCGCCAGCAGCTTGTCTGTATCGGGGGTTGGCTACACCTTC.

The chain is built from TRBV5-4 and TRBJ2-3, with 8 bases lining up with TRBD1. The germline CDR1 and CDR2 sequences are SGHNT and YYREEE (reference sequence). The CDR3 is 14 residues long. V shed 10 bases, J shed 2 bases, and the junction held 9 bases outside the gene matches. CDR3 in amino acids: CAVEAGGNTDTQYF. CDR3 DNA: TGTGCCGTGGAGGCAGGGGGCAACACAGATACGCAGTATTTT.

The rearrangement uses TRBV7-9 and TRBJ2-7, with 8 bases matching TRBD1. V gave up 1 base and J gave up 5 bases; unmatched junction bases: 7. The length of the CDR3 is 15 residues. Looked up from germline, CDR1 is SEHNR and CDR2 is FQNEAQ (reference sequence). The CDR3 region has the DNA TGTGCCAGCAGCTTAGGTGGAACAGGGGGGAACGAGCAGTACTTC. This gives the protein CASSLGGTGGNEQYF.

This clone has a single count. The gene calls are TRBV6-5 and TRBJ2-3, with TRBD1 as a possible D gene (5 bases). The V gene lost 2 bases and the J gene lost 3 bases, with 12 bases spanning the gap. The germline CDR1 and CDR2 sequences are MNHEY and SVGAGI. The CDR3 runs to 15 residues. The DNA of the CDR3 is TGTGCCAGCAGTTACAATGGGGCGAGAACAGATACGCAGTATTTT. Protein sequence: CASSYNGARTDTQYF.

The chain joins TRBV5-1 to TRBJ2-2; D is perhaps TRBD1 (6 bases). V lost 4 bases and J 0 bases, leaving 13 bases between the germline ends. The CDR3 totals 16 residues. Germline V gene sequence: CDR1 SGHRS, CDR2 YFSETQ. The CDR3 sequence: CASSTWDTTNTGELFF. CDR3 DNA sequence: TGCGCCAGCAGCACGTGGGACACAACGAACACCGGGGAGCTGTTTTTT. The complete variable domain, with remaining parts taken from reference TRBV5-1 and TRBJ2-2, reads KAGVTQTPRYLIKTRGQQVTLSCSPISGHRSVSWYQQTPGQGLQFLFEYFSETQRNKGNFPGRFSGRQFSNSRSEMNVSTLELGDSALYLCASSTWDTTNTGELFFGEGSRLTVL.

The chain has TRBV5-6 and TRBJ2-1, with a tentative D call TRBD1 (6 bases). This CDR3 comprises 15 residues. V was clipped by 6 bases and J by 0 bases, with 13 bases between them. Germline V gives CDR1 SGHDT, CDR2 YYEEEE. The CDR3 DNA reads as TGTGCCAGCACCCGAGAAGGGGGCTCCTACAATGAGCAGTTCTTC. It encodes CASTREGGSYNEQFF.

This chain connects TRBV10-3 to TRBJ1-5, with TRBD1 as a possible D gene (5 bases). In germline, CDR1 is ENHRY, CDR2 SYGVKD. V lost 3 bases to trimming and J lost 3 bases, with 12 bases between them. This CDR3 is built from 15 residues. The CDR3, as DNA: TGTGCCATCAGTGAAAGACCCAGGGACAATCAGCCCCAGCATTTT. Translating gives CAISERPRDNQPQHF.